This passage covers 22 T cell receptor beta chains from one sample sequenced in a study of OX40 agonist ivuxolimab in advanced cancers. Produced via immunoSEQ multiplex PCR; TCRdb's table is partial and in-frame only. The sample yields tens of thousands of clones, approximately 90% seen once. The sample here was CD4+ or CD8+ T cells sorted from blood, taken in a trial of the OX40 agonist ivuxolimab. The receptors were sampled from an adult with an advanced solid tumor such as melanoma, head and neck, liver or kidney cancer.

This chain connects TRBV18 to TRBJ2-1; TRBD2 agrees at 9 bases. The CDR3 has 15 residues. J lost 5 bases, V lost 8 bases, and 10 bases had no gene match. Germline CDR1 KGHSH, CDR2 LQKENI. CDR3 residues: CASTTASGKNNEQFF. CDR3 sequence (DNA): TGTGCCAGCACCACCGCTAGCGGGAAAAACAATGAGCAGTTCTTC.

J is TRBJ2-2 and V is TRBV6-6; D unclear. The V end lost 8 bases, the J end lost 1 base, and 11 bases lay between the germline ends. The CDR3 is 14 residues long. Per germline, CDR1 MNHNY and CDR2 SVGAGI (reference sequence). CDR3 loop: CASPKAGNTGELFF. CDR3 nucleotide sequence: TGTGCCAGCCCTAAGGCAGGGAACACCGGGGAGCTGTTTTTT.

The rearrangement joins TRBV5-4 to TRBJ1-1; D gene ambiguous. The CDR3 has 14 amino acids. CDR1 is SGHNT and CDR2 is YYREEE in the germline V gene (reference sequence). V was pared by 1 base and J by 1 base, with 8 bases between. DNA for the CDR3: TGTGCCAGCAGCTTGTCTCCAGAGAACACTGAAGCTTTCTTT. Translation: CASSLSPENTEAFF.

In nucleotides, the CDR3 is TGCGCCAGCAGCCAAGAAGACACAGATACGCAGTATTTT. It encodes CASSQEDTDTQYF. V and J are TRBV5-1 and TRBJ2-3, with D unclear. Germline V gives CDR1 SGHRS, CDR2 YFSETQ. The CDR3 contains 13 residues. V lost 4 bases and J lost 2, with 8 bases in between.

This rearrangement joins TRBV5-1 to TRBJ1-6; possibly TRBD1 for D (5 bases). The ends were cut back, 2 bases at V and 6 bases at J, with 15 bases in the middle. The germline V gene encodes CDR1 SGHRS and CDR2 YFSETQ. CDR3 length: 16 residues. The DNA for the CDR3 is TGCGCCAGCAGCTTCTCCGGGACCCTTTCTAATTCACCCCTCCACTTT. This translates into CASSFSGTLSNSPLHF.

The rearrangement joins TRBV18 to TRBJ2-7; TRBD2 is a possible D gene (6 bases). The V end was cut by 6 bases, the J end by 1 base, with 10 bases between. This CDR3 is built from 13 residues. Germline CDR1 KGHSH, CDR2 LQKENI. Here the CDR3 DNA reads TGTGCCAGCTCGTCAGGGAGGTCCTACGAGCAGTACTTC. This encodes CASSSGRSYEQYF.

This sequence joins TRBV28 and TRBJ1-4; 11 nucleotides agree with TRBD1. The CDR3 has 14 amino acids. The junction had 4 bases not matched to a gene; V was cut back by 5 bases and J by 8 bases. Germline CDR1 MDHEN, CDR2 SYDVKM. The CDR3 loop is CASSGQGANEKLFF. For the CDR3, the DNA is TGTGCCAGCAGTGGACAGGGGGCGAACGAAAAACTGTTTTTT.

This chain links TRBV6-5 with TRBJ2-2; 8 positions match TRBD1. Germline CDR1 MNHEY, CDR2 SVGAGI. Trimming removed 1 base from V and 5 bases from J; junction bases left unmatched: 6. The CDR3 runs 16 residues. CDR3 loop: CASSYLRTGLTGELFF. The CDR3 coding sequence is TGTGCCAGCAGTTACTTGAGGACAGGGTTGACCGGGGAGCTGTTTTTT.

The CDR3 is CASSSGQNTEAFF. CDR3 coding DNA: TGTGCCAGCAGTTCGGGACAGAACACTGAAGCTTTCTTT. This chain uses TRBV27 with TRBJ1-1; tentatively, D is TRBD1 (6 bases). Germline V gives CDR1 MNHEY, CDR2 SMNVEV (reference sequence). The germline V and J ends were trimmed by 4 bases and 1 base, with 7 bases remaining between them. The CDR3 is 13 amino acids.

V is TRBV30 and J is TRBJ1-5, with D possibly being TRBD1 (6 bases). The length of the CDR3 is 14 residues. Germline CDR1 and CDR2: GTSNPN and SVGIG (reference sequence). Trimming took off 5 bases at V and 2 bases at J, with 13 bases between the two ends. The CDR3 protein is CAWSQQGGNQPQHF. CDR3 in DNA: TGTGCCTGGTCCCAACAGGGCGGCAATCAGCCCCAGCATTTT.

The chain carries TRBV6-5 and TRBJ1-5, with TRBD1 as a possible D gene (6 bases). This CDR3 region has 14 residues. V lost 6 bases and J lost 4, with 13 bases in between. CDR1 and CDR2 from the germline V gene are MNHEY and SVGAGI. This chain's CDR3 is CASSSGVRNQPQHF. The DNA for the CDR3 is TGTGCCAGCAGCTCAGGGGTCAGGAATCAGCCCCAGCATTTT.

This sequence joins TRBV19 and TRBJ2-5, with a weak D call TRBD1 (6 bases). The CDR3 extends over 13 amino acids. Germline CDR1 reads LNHDA; CDR2 reads SQIVND (reference sequence). Deletions cut 9 bases from V and 5 bases from J, with 16 bases between. The CDR3 loop is CASNRVHGETQYF. CDR3 sequence (DNA): TGTGCCAGCAACAGGGTGCATGGGGAGACCCAGTACTTC.

This clone was detected only a few times. The gene calls are TRBV27 and TRBJ2-7, with 10 positions matching TRBD2. The germline V gene has CDR1 MNHEY and CDR2 SMNVEV (reference sequence). Unmatched junction bases numbered 11, after V lost 5 bases and J lost 13 bases. This CDR3 is 13 amino acids long. CDR3 sequence reads: CASSPMTGTSVYF. For the CDR3, the DNA is TGTGCCAGCAGTCCTATGACCGGGACTAGCGTCTACTTC.

The chain recombines TRBV9 with TRBJ2-2; D could derive from TRBD1 or TRBD2 (6 bases each). The V gene's germline CDR1 is SGDLS and CDR2 YYNGEE. V was clipped by 0 bases and J by 2 bases, with 14 bases between them. The length of the CDR3 is 17 residues. As DNA, the CDR3 is TGTGCCAGCAGCGTAGCCGGGGGCGGTAGAAACACCGGGGAGCTGTTTTTT. It codes for CASSVAGGGRNTGELFF.

V is TRBV18 and J is TRBJ1-2; TRBD1 matches 7 bases. This CDR3 is 16 amino acids long. With 3 bases clipped from V and 5 bases from J, the junction kept 12 bases outside the gene matches. CDR1 and CDR2 (germline): KGHSH, LQKENI. The CDR3 here is CASSPGEGARMYGYTF. In DNA form, the CDR3 reads TGTGCCAGCTCACCCGGTGAGGGGGCAAGGATGTATGGCTACACCTTC.

The rearrangement uses TRBV27 and TRBJ2-1; 13 bases are shared with TRBD2. With 5 bases clipped from V and 6 bases from J, the junction kept 13 bases outside the gene matches. The CDR3 is 18 amino acids. CDR1 is MNHEY, CDR2 SMNVEV, per germline (reference sequence). DNA for the CDR3: TGTGCCAGCAGTCTGTCCCCAACAACTAGCGGGGGGGCCAATGAGCAGTTCTTC. It encodes CASSLSPTTSGGANEQFF.

This chain connects TRBV30 to TRBJ1-5; tentatively, D is TRBD1 (5 bases). This CDR3 has 15 residues. V gave up 3 bases and J gave up 3 bases, with 15 bases separating them. In germline, CDR1 is GTSNPN, CDR2 SVGIG (reference sequence). Here the CDR3 reads CAWRSPGTTNQPQHF. CDR3 DNA sequence: TGTGCCTGGAGGTCTCCAGGGACTACCAATCAGCCCCAGCATTTT. Full variable domain (missing parts from reference TRBV30 and TRBJ1-5): SQTIHQWPATLVQPVGSPLSLECTVEGTSNPNLYWYRQAAGRGLQLLFYSVGIGQISSEVPQNLSASRPQDRQFILSSKKLLLSDSGFYLCAWRSPGTTNQPQHFGDGTRLSIL.

This chain joins TRBV7-9 and TRBJ2-1; 10 bases are a match to TRBD1. The CDR3 totals 17 residues. V trimming: 1 base; J trimming: 5 bases; junction bases outside the gene matches: 8. In germline, CDR1 is SEHNR, CDR2 FQNEAQ (reference sequence). The CDR3 reads CASSLEAWTGGDNEQFF. CDR3 sequence (DNA): TGTGCCAGCAGCTTAGAGGCCTGGACAGGGGGGGACAATGAGCAGTTCTTC.

V is TRBV14 and J is TRBJ2-3, with 15 bases that match TRBD2. The CDR3 covers 16 residues. Trimming took 3 bases from V and 4 from J; bases not matched to a gene: 2. Germline V gives CDR1 SGHDN, CDR2 FVKESK. DNA for the CDR3: TGTGCCAGCAGCCATCGGACTAGCGGGAGGGCAGATACGCAGTATTTT. It yields the protein CASSHRTSGRADTQYF.

The chain recombines TRBV5-6 with TRBJ2-7; no reliable D call. The CDR3 spans 12 residues. The V end lost 2 bases, the J end lost 3 bases, and 6 bases lay between the germline ends. Germline V gene sequence: CDR1 SGHDT, CDR2 YYEEEE. The CDR3 spells CASSLQSYEQYF. CDR3 bases: TGTGCCAGCAGCTTACAGAGCTACGAGCAGTACTTC.

The J gene is TRBJ2-1, the V gene TRBV9, with D unclear. Germline-derived CDR1 and CDR2 are SGDLS and YYNGEE. The CDR3 contains 15 residues. V lost 3 bases and J lost 3, with 13 bases in between. The chain's CDR3 is CASSGEAGFYNEQFF. The DNA for the CDR3 is TGTGCCAGCAGCGGGGAAGCCGGGTTCTACAATGAGCAGTTCTTC.

The chain uses TRBV6-1 and TRBJ1-5; possible D gene TRBD1, 6 bases. With 6 bases removed from V and 4 bases from J, the gap between germline ends came to 13 bases. This CDR3 contains 14 residues. Germline loops: CDR1 MNHNS, CDR2 SASEGT. The CDR3 DNA reads TGTGCCAGCAGCGCGGGGGCCCCTAATCAGCCCCAGCATTTT. This codes for CASSAGAPNQPQHF.